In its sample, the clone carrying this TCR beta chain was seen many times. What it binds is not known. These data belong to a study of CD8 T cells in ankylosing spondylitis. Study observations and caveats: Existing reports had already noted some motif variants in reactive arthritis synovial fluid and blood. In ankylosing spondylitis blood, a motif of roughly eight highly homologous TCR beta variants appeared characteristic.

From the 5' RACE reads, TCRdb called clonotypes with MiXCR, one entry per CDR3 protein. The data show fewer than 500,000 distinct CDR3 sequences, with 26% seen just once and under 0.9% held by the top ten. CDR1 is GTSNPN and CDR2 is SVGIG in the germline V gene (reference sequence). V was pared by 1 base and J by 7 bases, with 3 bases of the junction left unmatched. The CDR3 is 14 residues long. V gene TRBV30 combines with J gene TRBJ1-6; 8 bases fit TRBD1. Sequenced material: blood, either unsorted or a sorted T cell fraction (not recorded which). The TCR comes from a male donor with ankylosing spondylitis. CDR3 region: CAWSAGQDNSPLHF. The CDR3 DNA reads TGTGCCTGGAGTGCGGGACAGGACAATTCACCCCTCCACTTT.